This TCR beta chain was retrieved from a study of T cells in Graves' hyperthyroidism and ophthalmopathy. Overall study findings and caveats: Most thyroid clonotypes with frequency above 0.001 were detected in blood.

Patients counted as stable if ophthalmopathy did not develop within 18 months. Clinical symptoms, serum thyroxine, TRAb, thyroid ultrasound and orbital computed tomography established diagnosis. RNA transcripts were the template for amplifying TCR beta CDR3 regions. The TCR CDR3 was amplified in a first-round RT-PCR using the HTBI primer set. TCRdb called the multiplex PCR reads again in MiXCR, with one record for every CDR3 protein. The sample records 300,000 to 350,000 distinct CDR3 sequences, 16% being singletons. This clonotype was seen a handful of times. Its target is not known. The germline CDR1 and CDR2 sequences are MGHRA and YSYEKL. The V gene lost 0 bases and the J gene lost 3 bases, with 16 bases spanning the gap. The CDR3 is made up of 17 amino acids.

The V gene is TRBV4-1, the J gene TRBJ2-3, with D maybe TRBD2 (5 bases). The source material was blood. The receptor was derived from a man between 25 and 39 years old with Graves' hyperthyroidism. The CDR3 loop reads CASSQELPLSGTDTQYF. For the CDR3, the DNA is TGCGCCAGCAGCCAAGAACTCCCCTTGTCGGGAACAGATACGCAGTATTTT.